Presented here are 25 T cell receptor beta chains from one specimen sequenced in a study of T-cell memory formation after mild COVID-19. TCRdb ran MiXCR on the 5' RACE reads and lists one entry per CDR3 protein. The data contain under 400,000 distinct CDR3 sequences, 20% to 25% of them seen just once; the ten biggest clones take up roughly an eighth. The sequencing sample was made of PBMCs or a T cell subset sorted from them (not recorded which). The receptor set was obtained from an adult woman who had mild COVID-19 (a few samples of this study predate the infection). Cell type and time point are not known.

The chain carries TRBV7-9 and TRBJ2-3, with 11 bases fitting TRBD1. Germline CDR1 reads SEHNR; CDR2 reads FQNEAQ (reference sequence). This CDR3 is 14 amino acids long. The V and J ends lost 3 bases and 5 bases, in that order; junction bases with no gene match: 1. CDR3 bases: TGTGCCAGCAGCTTCGGGACAGGGGGAGATACGCAGTATTTT. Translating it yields CASSFGTGGDTQYF.

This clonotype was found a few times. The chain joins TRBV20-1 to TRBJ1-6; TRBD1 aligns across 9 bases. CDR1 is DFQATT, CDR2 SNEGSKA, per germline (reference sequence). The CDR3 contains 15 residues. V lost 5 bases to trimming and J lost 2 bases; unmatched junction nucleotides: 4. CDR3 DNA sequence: TGCAGTGCTCCGGGACAGGGCGCCTATAATTCACCCCTCCACTTT. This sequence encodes CSAPGQGAYNSPLHF.

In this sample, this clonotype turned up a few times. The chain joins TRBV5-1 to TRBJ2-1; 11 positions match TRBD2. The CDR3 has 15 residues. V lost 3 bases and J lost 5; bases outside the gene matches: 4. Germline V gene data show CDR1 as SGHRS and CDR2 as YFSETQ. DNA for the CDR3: TGCGCCAGCAGCTCGACTAGCGGGGTTAACAATGAGCAGTTCTTC. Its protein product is CASSSTSGVNNEQFF. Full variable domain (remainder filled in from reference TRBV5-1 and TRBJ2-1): KAGVTQTPRYLIKTRGQQVTLSCSPISGHRSVSWYQQTPGQGLQFLFEYFSETQRNKGNFPGRFSGRQFSNSRSEMNVSTLELGDSALYLCASSSTSGVNNEQFFGPGTRLTVL.

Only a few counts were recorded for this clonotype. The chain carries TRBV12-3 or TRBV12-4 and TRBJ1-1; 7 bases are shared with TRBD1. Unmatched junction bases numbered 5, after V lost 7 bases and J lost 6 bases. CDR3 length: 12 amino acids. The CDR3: CASKITGAEAFF. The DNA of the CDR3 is TGTGCCAGCAAGATCACAGGGGCTGAAGCTTTCTTT.

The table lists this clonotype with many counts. The chain's CDR3 is CASSLVGHEQYF. The CDR3 DNA follows: TGTGCCAGCAGCTTAGTGGGTCACGAGCAGTACTTC. The genes are TRBV7-9 and TRBJ2-7, with unresolved D. With 1 base removed from V and 5 bases from J, the gap between germline ends came to 6 bases. The length of the CDR3 is 12 residues. The germline gives CDR1 SEHNR, CDR2 FQNEAQ (reference sequence).

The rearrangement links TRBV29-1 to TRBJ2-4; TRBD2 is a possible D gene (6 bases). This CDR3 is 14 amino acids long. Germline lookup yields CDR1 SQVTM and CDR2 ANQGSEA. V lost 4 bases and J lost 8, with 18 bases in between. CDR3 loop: CSVGFGASEDIQYF. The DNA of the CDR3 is TGCAGCGTTGGGTTCGGGGCTAGCGAGGACATTCAGTACTTC.

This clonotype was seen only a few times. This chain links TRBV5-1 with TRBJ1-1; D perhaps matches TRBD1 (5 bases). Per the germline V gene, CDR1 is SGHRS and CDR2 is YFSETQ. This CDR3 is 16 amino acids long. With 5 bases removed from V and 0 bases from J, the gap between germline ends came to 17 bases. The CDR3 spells CASSTLGGTVNTEAFF. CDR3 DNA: TGCGCCAGCAGTACCCTAGGCGGGACCGTGAACACTGAAGCTTTCTTT.

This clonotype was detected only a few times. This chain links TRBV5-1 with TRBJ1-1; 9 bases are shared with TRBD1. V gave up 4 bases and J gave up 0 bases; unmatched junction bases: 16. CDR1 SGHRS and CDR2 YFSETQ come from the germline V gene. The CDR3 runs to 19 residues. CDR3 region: CASSRVPGTGSNMNTEAFF. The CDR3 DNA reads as TGCGCCAGCAGCCGTGTCCCCGGGACAGGGAGTAACATGAACACTGAAGCTTTCTTT. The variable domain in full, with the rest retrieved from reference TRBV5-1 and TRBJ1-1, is KAGVTQTPRYLIKTRGQQVTLSCSPISGHRSVSWYQQTPGQGLQFLFEYFSETQRNKGNFPGRFSGRQFSNSRSEMNVSTLELGDSALYLCASSRVPGTGSNMNTEAFFGQGTRLTVV.

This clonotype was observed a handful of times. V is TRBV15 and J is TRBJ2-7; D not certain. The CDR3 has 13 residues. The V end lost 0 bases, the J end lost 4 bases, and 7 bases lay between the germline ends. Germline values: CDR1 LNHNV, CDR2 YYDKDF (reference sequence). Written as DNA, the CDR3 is TGTGCCACCAGCAGAGAGGAGTCTTACGAGCAGTACTTC. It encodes CATSREESYEQYF.

Written as DNA, the CDR3 is TGTGCCAGCAGCCGCGAATTTGCTGACACTGAAGCTTTCTTT. It is translated as CASSREFADTEAFF. The chain joins TRBV7-6 to TRBJ1-1; no clear D gene. The germline V gene has CDR1 SGHVS and CDR2 FNYEAQ. Deletions cut 5 bases from V and 3 bases from J, with 13 bases between. CDR3 size: 14 residues.

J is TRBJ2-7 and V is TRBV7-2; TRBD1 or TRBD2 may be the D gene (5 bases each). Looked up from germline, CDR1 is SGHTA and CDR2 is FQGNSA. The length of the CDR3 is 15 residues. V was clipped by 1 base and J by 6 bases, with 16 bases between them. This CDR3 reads CASSLESLGVVEQYF. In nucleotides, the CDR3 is TGTGCCAGCAGCTTAGAATCGTTGGGGGTTGTCGAGCAGTACTTC.

The CDR3 region is CASSYRGANYGYTF. In DNA, the CDR3 is TGTGCCAGCAGTTACAGAGGAGCTAACTATGGCTACACCTTC. This chain uses TRBV6-5 with TRBJ1-2; D is undetermined. CDR1 is MNHEY and CDR2 is SVGAGI in the germline V gene. CDR3 length: 14 amino acids. V was cut by 2 bases and J by 0 bases, with 7 bases left in between.

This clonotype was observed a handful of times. CDR3 nucleotide sequence: TGTGCCAGCAAGAGGCGGCCAAACACCGGGGAGCTGTTTTTT. This sequence encodes CASKRRPNTGELFF. The chain is built from TRBV5-8 and TRBJ2-2; D is undetermined. V lost 6 bases, J lost 2 bases, and 11 bases lay in between. The CDR3 has 14 amino acids. Looked up from germline, CDR1 is SGHTS and CDR2 is YDEGEE.

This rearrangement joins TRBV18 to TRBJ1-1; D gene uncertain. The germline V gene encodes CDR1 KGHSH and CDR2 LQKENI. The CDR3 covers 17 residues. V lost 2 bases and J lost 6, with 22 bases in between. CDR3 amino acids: CASSPEEAASRRPEAFF. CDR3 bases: TGTGCCAGCTCACCAGAGGAAGCTGCCTCCAGGAGACCTGAAGCTTTCTTT.

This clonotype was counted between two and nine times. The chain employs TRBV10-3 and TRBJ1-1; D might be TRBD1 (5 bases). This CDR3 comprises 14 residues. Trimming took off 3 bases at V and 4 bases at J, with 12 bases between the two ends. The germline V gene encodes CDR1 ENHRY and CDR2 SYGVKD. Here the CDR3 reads CAISERGLGTEAFF. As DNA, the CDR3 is TGTGCCATCAGTGAACGGGGCCTGGGCACTGAAGCTTTCTTT.

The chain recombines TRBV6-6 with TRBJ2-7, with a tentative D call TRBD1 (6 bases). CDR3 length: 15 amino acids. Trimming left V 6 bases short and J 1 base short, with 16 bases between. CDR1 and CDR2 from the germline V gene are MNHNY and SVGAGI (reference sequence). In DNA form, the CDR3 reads TGTGCCAGCAGGAGATATCTGGACAGTTCCTACGAGCAGTACTTC. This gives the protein CASRRYLDSSYEQYF.

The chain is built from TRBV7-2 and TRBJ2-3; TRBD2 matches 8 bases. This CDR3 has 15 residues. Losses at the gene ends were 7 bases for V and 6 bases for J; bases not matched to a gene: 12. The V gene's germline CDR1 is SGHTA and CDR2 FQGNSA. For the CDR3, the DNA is TGTGCCAGCAACTCGGGGCTAGCGGGCGCGGATACGCAGTATTTT. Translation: CASNSGLAGADTQYF.

CDR3 loop: CSVKTGTGDTEAFF. The CDR3 nucleotides are TGCAGCGTTAAAACCGGGACAGGGGACACTGAAGCTTTCTTT. The chain uses TRBV29-1 and TRBJ1-1, with 10 bases that match TRBD1. Germline V gene sequence: CDR1 SQVTM, CDR2 ANQGSEA. There are 14 residues in the CDR3. The V and J ends lost 5 bases and 3 bases, in that order; junction bases with no gene match: 6.

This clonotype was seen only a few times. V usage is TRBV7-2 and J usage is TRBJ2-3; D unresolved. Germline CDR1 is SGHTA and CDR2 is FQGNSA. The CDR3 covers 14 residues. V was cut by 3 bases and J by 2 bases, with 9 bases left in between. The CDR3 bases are TGTGCCAGCAGCTTTGACCTACACACAGATACGCAGTATTTT. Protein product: CASSFDLHTDTQYF.

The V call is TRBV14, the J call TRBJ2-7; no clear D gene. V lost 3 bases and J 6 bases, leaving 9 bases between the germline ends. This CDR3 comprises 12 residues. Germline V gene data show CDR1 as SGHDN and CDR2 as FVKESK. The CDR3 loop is CASSQIQSEQYF. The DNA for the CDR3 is TGTGCCAGCAGCCAGATTCAGAGCGAGCAGTACTTC. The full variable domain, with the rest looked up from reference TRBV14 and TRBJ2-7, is EAGVTQFPSHSVIEKGQTVTLRCDPISGHDNLYWYRRVMGKEIKFLLHFVKESKQDESGMPNNRFLAERTGGTYSTLKVQPAELEDSGVYFCASSQIQSEQYFGPGTRLTVT.

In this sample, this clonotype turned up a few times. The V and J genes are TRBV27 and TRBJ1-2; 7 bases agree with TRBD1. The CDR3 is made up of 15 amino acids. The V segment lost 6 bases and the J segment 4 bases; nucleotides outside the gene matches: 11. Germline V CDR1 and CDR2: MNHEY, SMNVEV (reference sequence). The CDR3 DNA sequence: TGTGCCAGCAGCCTTAGGGGGCCTATTCGCTATGGCTACACCTTC. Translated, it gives CASSLRGPIRYGYTF.

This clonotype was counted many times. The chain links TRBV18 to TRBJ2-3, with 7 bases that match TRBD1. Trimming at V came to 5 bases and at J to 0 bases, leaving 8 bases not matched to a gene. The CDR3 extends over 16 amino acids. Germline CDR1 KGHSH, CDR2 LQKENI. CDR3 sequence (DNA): TGTGCCAGCTCATTCCGACAGGGCTCTAGCACAGATACGCAGTATTTT. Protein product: CASSFRQGSSTDTQYF.

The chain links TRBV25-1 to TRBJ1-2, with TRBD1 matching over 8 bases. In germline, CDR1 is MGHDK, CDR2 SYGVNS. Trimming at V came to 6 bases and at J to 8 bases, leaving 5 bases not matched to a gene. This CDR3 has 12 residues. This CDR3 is CASSRDRWGYTF. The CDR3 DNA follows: TGTGCCAGCAGCAGGGACAGGTGGGGCTACACCTTC.

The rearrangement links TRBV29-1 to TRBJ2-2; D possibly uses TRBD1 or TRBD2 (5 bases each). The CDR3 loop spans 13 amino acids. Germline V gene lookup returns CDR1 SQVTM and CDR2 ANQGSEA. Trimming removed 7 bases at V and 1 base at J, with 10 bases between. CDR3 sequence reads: CSAWDLNTGELFF. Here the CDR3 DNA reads TGCAGCGCTTGGGACCTGAACACCGGGGAGCTGTTTTTT.

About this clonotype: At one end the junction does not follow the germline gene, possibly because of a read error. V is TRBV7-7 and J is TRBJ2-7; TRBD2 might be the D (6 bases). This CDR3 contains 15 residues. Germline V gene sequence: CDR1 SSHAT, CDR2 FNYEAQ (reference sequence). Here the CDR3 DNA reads TGTGCTAGCAGCCGCTACGAGGGAGGTTACTACGAGCAGTACTTC. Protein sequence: CASSRYEGGYYEQYF. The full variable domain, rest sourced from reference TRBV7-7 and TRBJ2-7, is GAGVSQSPRYKVTKRGQDVTLRCDPISSHATLYWYQQALGQGPEFLTYFNYEAQPDKSGLPSDRFSAERPEGSISTLTIQRTEQRDSAMYRCASSRYEGGYYEQYFGPGTRLTVT.